The source of this TCR beta chain is a study of T cell responses to AZD1222 COVID-19 vaccine. Whole-study results and caveats: Spike regions recognized by vaccine-associated CD4 TCRs spanned the protein, led by 160-218 and 743-854. Repertoires were sampled only after the peak T cell response. With two AZD1222 doses given, Spike-specific TCR breadth and depth both rose. It should be noted that donors were predominantly white British and more often female, and clonal diversity was possibly underestimated.

Comment on this clone: No antigen is known for it.

Generated by immunoSEQ multiplex PCR, the TCRdb table keeps only in-frame clones and is missing some. Among 110,000 to 150,000 clones listed, roughly 91% were seen once. The receptor comes from an adult in good health. Here the sequenced sample was peripheral blood, taken on day 0 of AZD1222 vaccination.

The CDR3 reads CASSYSGVGQGRSPLHF. The CDR3 DNA is TGTGCCAGCAGTTACTCGGGGGTTGGTCAGGGTCGCTCACCCCTCCACTTT. This chain uses TRBV6-2 or TRBV6-3 with TRBJ1-6; TRBD1 might be the D (5 bases). Per the germline V gene, CDR1 is MNHEY and CDR2 is SVGEGT. V shed 0 bases and J shed 10 bases, with 19 bases lying between them. The CDR3 extends over 17 amino acids.